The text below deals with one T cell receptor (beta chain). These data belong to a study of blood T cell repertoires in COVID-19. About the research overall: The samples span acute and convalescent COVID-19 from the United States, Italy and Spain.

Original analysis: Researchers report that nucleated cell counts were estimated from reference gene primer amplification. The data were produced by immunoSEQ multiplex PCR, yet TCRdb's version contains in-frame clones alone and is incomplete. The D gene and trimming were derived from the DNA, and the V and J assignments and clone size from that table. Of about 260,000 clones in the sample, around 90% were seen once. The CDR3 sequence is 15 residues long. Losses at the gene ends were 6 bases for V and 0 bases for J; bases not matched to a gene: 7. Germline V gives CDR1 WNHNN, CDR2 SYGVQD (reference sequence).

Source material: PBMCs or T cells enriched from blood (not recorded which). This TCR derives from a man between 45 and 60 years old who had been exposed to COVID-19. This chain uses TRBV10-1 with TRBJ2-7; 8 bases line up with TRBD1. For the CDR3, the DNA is TGCGCCAGCAGGGGGTTTACAGGGGGCTCCTACGAGCAGTACGTC. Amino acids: CASRGFTGGSYEQYV.